Sequencing of this T cell receptor beta chain was carried out in a study of PD-L1 blockade in urothelial cancer. Whole-study context: Most patients, about nine tenths of the roughly 29, were males with bladder-origin cancer. Blood-derived samples held a median about 150,000 T cells. Timepoints chosen for blood analysis were 3 weeks (second dose) and 6 weeks after treatment start.

V lost 5 bases and J lost 0, with 17 bases in between. Germline CDR1 GTSNPN, CDR2 SVGIG (reference sequence). CDR3 size: 16 residues. The data were produced by immunoSEQ multiplex PCR, yet TCRdb's version contains in-frame clones alone and is incomplete. The data contain about 52,000 clones, approximately 80% of them singletons. Samples were collected from each patient before treatment and during treatment. Each patient gave between 1 and 8 of them in total. This clone was counted a few times. This chain links TRBV30 with TRBJ2-1, with D tentatively TRBD2 (6 bases). This clonotype was sampled from a man between 65 and 85 years old with urothelial cancer. This material consisted of PBMCs, taken around atezolizumab (anti-PD-L1) treatment. CDR3 in amino acids: CAWGRLAPSSYNEQFF. CDR3 DNA: TGTGCCTGGGGGAGGCTAGCGCCGAGCTCCTACAATGAGCAGTTCTTC.